This TCR beta chain was documented in a study of graft-versus-host responses after intestinal transplantation. The CDR3 is 15 amino acids. The germline CDR1 and CDR2 sequences are SNHLY and FYNNEI. The V end lost 4 bases, the J end lost 5 bases, and 17 bases lay between the germline ends. The table came from immunoSEQ multiplex PCR; TCRdb's copy has only in-frame clones and leaves some out. Of about 85,000 clones in the sample, approximately 89% were seen once. Concerning this clone itself: Its antigen remains unidentified.

The chain joins TRBV2 to TRBJ2-5; no definite D call. The source is a human donor who was the organ donor for an intestinal transplant. Source: unstimulated CD8+ T cells sorted from spleen or lymph node cells, taken before transplant. CDR3 loop: CASSVFGPLMETQYF. DNA of the CDR3: TGTGCCAGCAGTGTCTTCGGGCCCCTAATGGAGACCCAGTACTTC.